Following are 27 T cell receptor beta chains from one sample sequenced in a study of technical replicates of blood from a handful of donors. Profiling relied on immunoSEQ multiplex PCR, and the TCRdb table lists in-frame clones only, not all of them. The sample records about 59,000 clones, roughly 97% being singletons. The specimen sequenced was T cells isolated from PBMCs. The receptors derive from a human donor in good health.

The chain carries TRBV28 and TRBJ1-2; 9 bases line up with TRBD1. J was trimmed by 4 bases and V by 5 bases; bases with no gene match: 8. Looked up from germline, CDR1 is MDHEN and CDR2 is SYDVKM. There are 15 residues in the CDR3. CDR3: CASSVPGTGSYGYTF. The CDR3 nucleotides are TGTGCCAGCAGTGTTCCTGGGACAGGGAGCTATGGCTACACCTTC.

The CDR3 bases are TGCGCCAGCACCCCCACAAGCGGGGGATACAATGAGCAGTTCTTC. This encodes CASTPTSGGYNEQFF. V and J are TRBV4-1 and TRBJ2-1; 8 bases are shared with TRBD2. V was clipped by 7 bases and J by 4 bases; unmatched bases: 9. The CDR3 runs 15 residues. The germline V gene has CDR1 MGHRA and CDR2 YSYEKL.

The chain joins TRBV18 to TRBJ2-2; perhaps TRBD1 as D (6 bases). With 5 bases removed from V and 0 bases from J, the gap between germline ends came to 13 bases. Germline V CDR1 and CDR2: KGHSH, LQKENI. CDR3 length equals 16 residues. The CDR3 spells CASSNPGTSNTGELFF. The CDR3 bases are TGTGCCAGCTCAAACCCCGGGACATCGAACACCGGGGAGCTGTTTTTT.

The chain carries TRBV5-4 and TRBJ2-5; a possible D gene is TRBD2 (6 bases). This CDR3 region has 14 residues. V lost 2 bases and J lost 5, with 13 bases in between. CDR1 and CDR2 (germline): SGHNT, YYREEE (reference sequence). CDR3 sequence reads: CASSFRGKGETQYF. CDR3 bases: TGTGCCAGCAGCTTTCGCGGGAAGGGGGAGACCCAGTACTTC.

The chain couples TRBV19 to TRBJ2-3; perhaps TRBD1 as D (6 bases). The CDR3 consists of 14 residues. Germline CDR1 is LNHDA and CDR2 is SQIVND (reference sequence). Trimming cost V 5 bases and J 2 bases, with 11 bases left between them. For the CDR3, the DNA is TGTGCCAGTAGTTCAGGGGTTGACACAGATACGCAGTATTTT. Its translation is CASSSGVDTDTQYF.

The rearrangement joins TRBV5-1 to TRBJ2-7, with TRBD2 as a possible D gene (5 bases). Germline CDR1 SGHRS, CDR2 YFSETQ. V was cut by 7 bases and J by 2 bases, with 13 bases left in between. The CDR3 sequence is 13 residues long. CDR3 in amino acids: CASPLSGPYEQYF. The CDR3 DNA reads TGCGCCAGCCCCTTAAGCGGCCCCTACGAGCAGTACTTC.

V and J are TRBV2 and TRBJ1-1; tentative D call: TRBD1 (5 bases). With 6 bases removed from V and 0 bases from J, the gap between germline ends came to 14 bases. CDR1 and CDR2 from the germline V gene are SNHLY and FYNNEI. The CDR3 loop spans 15 amino acids. The CDR3 sequence is CASRGRGLMNTEAFF. The CDR3 nucleotides read TGTGCCAGCAGGGGACGGGGGTTAATGAACACTGAAGCTTTCTTT.

CDR3 in DNA: TGTGCCAGCAGCTTGGCTATTACAGATTTCTATGGCTACACCTTC. This codes for CASSLAITDFYGYTF. The chain uses TRBV5-4 and TRBJ1-2; unclear D gene. Trimming took 0 bases from V and 4 from J, leaving 13 bases between them. Per germline, CDR1 SGHNT and CDR2 YYREEE (reference sequence). The CDR3 extends over 15 amino acids.

V and J are TRBV7-3 and TRBJ1-4; TRBD1 aligns across 8 bases. The V gene's germline CDR1 is SGHTA and CDR2 FQGTGA. Trimming took 6 bases from V and 7 from J; bases not matched to a gene: 4. The CDR3 extends over 13 amino acids. Here the CDR3 DNA reads TGTGCCAGCAGTCCCGGACAGGGTGAAAAACTGTTTTTT. This translates into CASSPGQGEKLFF. The variable domain in full, with the rest retrieved from reference TRBV7-3 and TRBJ1-4, is GAGVSQTPSNKVTEKGKYVELRCDPISGHTALYWYRQSLGQGPEFLIYFQGTGAADDSGLPNDRFFAVRPEGSVSTLKIQRTERGDSAVYLCASSPGQGEKLFFGSGTQLSVL.

The chain has TRBV6-1 and TRBJ2-2; 9 bases align to TRBD2. The junction had 4 bases not matched to a gene; V was cut back by 2 bases and J by 0 bases. The CDR3 extends over 17 amino acids. In germline, CDR1 is MNHNS, CDR2 SASEGT. Here the CDR3 reads CASSERGLAANTGELFF. CDR3 bases: TGTGCCAGCAGTGAAAGGGGACTAGCAGCGAACACCGGGGAGCTGTTTTTT.

This clone showed up just once. The rearrangement links TRBV11-1 to TRBJ2-1, with unresolved D. The CDR3 is made up of 14 amino acids. The V end was cut by 4 bases, the J end by 5 bases, with 12 bases between. Germline CDR1 is SGHAT and CDR2 is FQDESV (reference sequence). The CDR3 DNA reads TGTGCCAGCAGCTCCTACCGCCGGGACAATGAGCAGTTCTTC. Amino acids: CASSSYRRDNEQFF.

V and J are TRBV5-1 and TRBJ2-1; weak D call: TRBD2 (5 bases). The CDR3 has 14 residues. CDR1 and CDR2 (germline): SGHRS, YFSETQ. Trimming shortened V by 1 base and J by 8 bases, and 13 bases separated the two germline ends. DNA for the CDR3: TGCGCCAGCAGCTTGTTGAGTAGCGACGATGAGCAGTTCTTC. As protein: CASSLLSSDDEQFF.

This clone appeared once. The chain couples TRBV28 to TRBJ1-2; no clear D. The CDR3 has 11 residues. Germline CDR1 is MDHEN and CDR2 is SYDVKM. Trimming pared 4 bases from V and 4 bases from J, leaving 4 bases between. CDR3 sequence: CASSSGYGYTF. The CDR3, as DNA: TGTGCCAGCAGTTCAGGCTATGGCTACACCTTC.

This clone is a singleton in its sample. The CDR3 nucleotides read TGTGCCAGCACCCTAAATCCGGGAACTAATTCACCCCTCCACTTT. Its protein is CASTLNPGTNSPLHF. V usage is TRBV6-6 and J usage is TRBJ1-6, with D unresolved. Germline V gives CDR1 MNHNY, CDR2 SVGAGI (reference sequence). V was shortened by 7 bases and J by 6 bases, with 16 bases between the two germline ends. The CDR3 length is 15 residues.

The chain joins TRBV5-6 to TRBJ1-1; tentatively, D is TRBD1 (5 bases). With 4 bases removed from V and 2 bases from J, the gap between germline ends came to 12 bases. Germline CDR1 and CDR2: SGHDT and YYEEEE. The CDR3 extends over 14 amino acids. The CDR3 here is CASSLGGGNTEAFF. The CDR3, as DNA: TGTGCCAGCAGCCTGGGGGGGGGAAACACTGAAGCTTTCTTT.

This chain links TRBV14 with TRBJ1-1, with D possibly being TRBD1 (6 bases). CDR3 length equals 14 residues. CDR1 is SGHDN and CDR2 is FVKESK in the germline V gene. Trimming took 0 bases from V and 5 from J, leaving 10 bases between them. The CDR3 nucleotides read TGTGCCAGCAGCCAAGAAGAGGGGGGGACTGAAGCTTTCTTT. Amino acids: CASSQEEGGTEAFF.

As concerns this clone: The sample carries other DNA sequences with the same CDR3. The chain is built from TRBV5-1 and TRBJ2-1, with 11 bases matching TRBD2. From germline, CDR1 is SGHRS and CDR2 YFSETQ. This CDR3 region has 15 residues. V lost 0 bases and J lost 6; bases outside the gene matches: 2. CDR3 coding DNA: TGCGCCAGCAGCTTGGGACTAGCGGGAATCAATGAGCAGTTCTTC. It codes for CASSLGLAGINEQFF.

The CDR3 sequence is CASSLLDRVAKNIQYF. The CDR3 DNA is TGTGCCAGCAGTCTACTGGACAGAGTTGCCAAAAACATTCAGTACTTC. J is TRBJ2-4 and V is TRBV28, with a tentative D call TRBD1 (6 bases). V was cut by 5 bases and J by 1 base, with 15 bases left in between. The CDR3 sequence is 16 residues long. Germline CDR1 and CDR2: MDHEN and SYDVKM.

V and J are TRBV11-3 and TRBJ1-2; D unresolved. The CDR3 totals 14 residues. CDR1 is SGHNT, CDR2 YENEEA, per germline. V dropped 3 bases and J dropped 3 bases, with 11 bases sitting between them. The CDR3 DNA is TGTGCCAGCAGCTTGGAGCACGGGTACTATGGCTACACCTTC. Amino acids: CASSLEHGYYGYTF.

In DNA form, the CDR3 reads TGTGCCAGCAGTGACTGGGGACAGGGTTCAGGAGAGCAGTTCTTC. Translated: CASSDWGQGSGEQFF. The rearrangement links TRBV6-4 to TRBJ2-1; 9 bases are shared with TRBD1. The ends lost 1 base at V and 10 bases at J; junction bases unmatched: 8. Germline V gene data show CDR1 as MRHNA and CDR2 as SNTAGT. This CDR3 is 15 amino acids long.

The rearrangement links TRBV29-1 to TRBJ2-7; D uncertain. This CDR3 comprises 15 residues. The V end lost 0 bases, the J end lost 1 base, and 13 bases lay between the germline ends. The germline CDR1 and CDR2 sequences are SQVTM and ANQGSEA. The CDR3 reads CSVEDTLLGSYEQYF. The CDR3, as DNA: TGCAGCGTTGAAGACACACTGCTAGGTTCCTACGAGCAGTACTTC.

This sequence joins TRBV30 and TRBJ1-1, with TRBD1 identical over 9 bases. This CDR3 has 13 residues. V trimming: 5 bases; J trimming: 6 bases; junction bases outside the gene matches: 7. The V gene's germline CDR1 is GTSNPN and CDR2 SVGIG (reference sequence). In DNA, the CDR3 is TGTGCCTGGGGGACAGGGTGGTTTTCTGAAGCTTTCTTT. Protein product: CAWGTGWFSEAFF.

CDR3 nucleotide sequence: TGTGCCAGCAGCCAAGACCTAGGGGTCAGCACCGGGGAGCTGTTTTTT. Translated: CASSQDLGVSTGELFF. The chain uses TRBV4-2 and TRBJ2-2; perhaps TRBD1 as D (5 bases). The germline gives CDR1 LGHNA, CDR2 YNFKEQ. The CDR3 consists of 16 residues. V lost 0 bases, J lost 4 bases, and 12 bases lay in between.

This clone came up once. This chain uses TRBV2 with TRBJ1-5; the D is unclear. This CDR3 contains 18 residues. Germline V CDR1 and CDR2: SNHLY, FYNNEI. Trimming removed 2 bases from V and 0 bases from J, with 17 bases in between. The CDR3 spells CASSETANWRGSNQPQHF. In DNA, the CDR3 is TGTGCCAGCAGTGAAACGGCCAACTGGCGAGGTAGCAATCAGCCCCAGCATTTT.

This sequence joins TRBV29-1 and TRBJ2-2; 8 nucleotides match TRBD2. Trimming at V came to 4 bases and at J to 7 bases, leaving 11 bases not matched to a gene. The CDR3 sequence is 15 residues long. Germline CDR1 reads SQVTM; CDR2 reads ANQGSEA. In nucleotides, the CDR3 is TGCAGCGTTGGGGTTATAGCGGGACCTGGCGGGGAGCTGTTTTTT. It yields the protein CSVGVIAGPGGELFF.

V gene TRBV7-9 combines with J gene TRBJ2-7; 7 bases fit TRBD2. CDR1 is SEHNR and CDR2 is FQNEAQ in the germline V gene (reference sequence). The CDR3 length is 14 residues. V lost 7 bases to trimming and J lost 5 bases; unmatched junction nucleotides: 11. Here the CDR3 DNA reads TGTGCCAGCATCGAGGTGGGGGGGTGGAACGAGCAGTACTTC. Translated: CASIEVGGWNEQYF. Full variable domain (outside the CDR3, taken from reference TRBV7-9 and TRBJ2-7): DTGVSQNPRHKITKRGQNVTFRCDPISEHNRLYWYRQTLGQGPEFLTYFQNEAQLEKSRLLSDRFSAERPKGSFSTLEIQRTEQGDSAMYLCASIEVGGWNEQYFGPGTRLTVT.

This chain links TRBV5-1 with TRBJ2-1, with 10 bases that match TRBD2. Germline V gene lookup returns CDR1 SGHRS and CDR2 YFSETQ. The CDR3 has 18 residues. V dropped 0 bases and J dropped 0; count of bases not matched to a gene: 6. The CDR3 here is CASSLGSGGSSSYNEQFF. The CDR3, as DNA: TGCGCCAGCAGCTTGGGTAGCGGGGGGTCTAGCTCCTACAATGAGCAGTTCTTC.